This T cell receptor beta chain is from a study of beta chain features in type 1 diabetes (dated by TCRdb to the late 2010s). Notes on the research overall: Mean age, gender distribution, total cell number and subset yield did not differ between patients and healthy donors. A total of roughly 100 million sorted cells were examined across all samples, and a strong correlation was observed between cell number per subset and RNA yield. The study compared TCRB repertoires of sorted circulating CD4+ T cell subsets between recently diagnosed type 1 diabetes patients and matched healthy donors. Naive and central memory subsets were obtained from all 30 or so donors, but regulatory and stem cell-like memory subsets were isolated from only 8 patients and roughly eight healthy donors. Results the study describes overall, beyond this receptor: Because cDNA was sequenced instead of genomic DNA, activated cells with high expression could be over-represented, although the groups did not differ in activation or CD3 levels. Type 1 diabetes patients showed a moderate but significant shortening of TCRB CDR3 length in all four CD4+ subsets. Naive, central memory and regulatory TCRB repertoires appeared to be more similar among patients than among healthy donors. Fewer insertions and more nucleotide deletions at VDJ recombination sites were observed in patients with type 1 diabetes, implying thymic rearrangement abnormalities. HLA sub-analyses involved small numbers of individuals, so any influence of HLA type on TCRB rearrangement remained unresolved. PCR may preferentially amplify shorter templates, but because patient and control samples were amplified and corrected together, any resulting skew would affect both groups equally.

The High Capacity cDNA Reverse Transcription Kit was used to reverse transcribe all of the isolated RNA, meaning that expressed TCRB transcripts were what got sequenced. Naive, central memory and regulatory T cell samples underwent deep immunoSEQ sequencing, averaging approximately 3.3 million total reads per sample. Sorted cells were lysed in RLT buffer and RNA was extracted with DNase-treated RNeasy Micro or Mini kits, depending on cell number. Each cell subset was processed on its own to prevent cross-contamination, while patient and healthy donor samples were processed together. Using the immunoSEQ multiplex PCR, TCRB sequences were amplified from cDNA into 87-bp fragments spanning the CDR3 region. Sequencing of the amplicons was performed on the Illumina HiSeq platform. From the authors' description of their analysis: PCR bias was corrected computationally using synthetic template baselines, and reads within Hamming distance 2 were collapsed, with unmergeable singletons discarded. Reads were aligned to IMGT to assign V, D and J genes, CDR3 length, and insertions or deletions at six rearrangement sites. Within each subset, clonotype counts were normalized to sorted cell number, and only after that were true diversity and Gini coefficients computed with the tcR R package. The overlap coefficient, calculated on TCRB nucleotide sequences, was used to quantify repertoire sharing. As a proxy for the pre-selection repertoire, out-of-frame TCRB sequences from naive cells were analyzed. This immuneACCESS table, as held by TCRdb, lists in-frame sequences with V and J called but not all clones. Of the missing ones, under half trace to an unresolved V gene in checked studies; the others have no known cause. Clone size and V and J calls were adopted from that table, with D and trimming inferred from the DNA. The sample includes approximately 270,000 clones, with about 13% observed a single time. Of the sample, 0.017% is held by the ten largest clones.

A remark on this clone: It lacks a known antigen. There are no base qualities to consult, and no much larger clone falls within one base.

The V end gives up 5 bases and the J end 1 base, leaving 4 bases in the junction not matched to a gene. The CDR1 and CDR2 encoded by the germline V gene are MNHEY and SVGAGI. The CDR3 has 15 amino acids, counting the end cysteine and phenylalanine. The DNA shown is the 45-base CDR3, in frame from base 1. A single peripheral blood draw of approximately 0.11 L on average was collected from each donor into heparinised tubes. Using a panel that included CD45RO, CCR7, CD25, CD127, CD95 and CD27, naive, central memory, regulatory and stem cell-like memory CD4+ T cells were sorted on a BD FACSAria II. Purity was above 95% for every sorted population. PBMCs were isolated immediately by Lymphoprep density gradient centrifugation and stained directly without culture. Samples were stained and sorted in pairs, with one healthy donor and one patient per experiment, so that batch effects were minimized.

This TCR was sampled from a man aged 25-45 years with type 1 diabetes. The specimen sequenced was naive CD4+ T cells from blood. According to the study, the label for this sample's cell subset or site signals: true naive CD4+ T cells. The chain employs TRBV6-5 and TRBJ1-5; the junction holds 8 bases that match TRBD1. The CDR3 region: CASSPQGASNQPQHF. The sequenced DNA: TGTGCCAGCAGTCCCCAGGGGGCGAGCAATCAGCCCCAGCATTTT.